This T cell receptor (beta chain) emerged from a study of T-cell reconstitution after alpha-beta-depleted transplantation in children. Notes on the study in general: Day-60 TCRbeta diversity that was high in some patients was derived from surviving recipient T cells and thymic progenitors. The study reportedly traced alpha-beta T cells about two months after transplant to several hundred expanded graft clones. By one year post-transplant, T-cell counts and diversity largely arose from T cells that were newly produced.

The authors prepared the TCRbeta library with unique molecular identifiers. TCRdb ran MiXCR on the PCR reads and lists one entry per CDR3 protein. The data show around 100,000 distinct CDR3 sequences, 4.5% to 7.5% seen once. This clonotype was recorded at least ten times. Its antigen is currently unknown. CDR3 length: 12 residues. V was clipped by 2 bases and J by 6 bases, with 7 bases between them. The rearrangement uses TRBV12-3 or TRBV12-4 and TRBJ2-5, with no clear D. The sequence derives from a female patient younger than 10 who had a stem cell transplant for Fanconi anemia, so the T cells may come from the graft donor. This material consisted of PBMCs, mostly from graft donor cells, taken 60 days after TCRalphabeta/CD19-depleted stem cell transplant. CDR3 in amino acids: CASSLIEKTQYF. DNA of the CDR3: TGTGCCAGCAGTTTAATTGAAAAGACCCAGTACTTC.